This T cell receptor (beta chain) was found in a study of cytomegalovirus exposure and HLA in healthy donors. Whole-study results and caveats: In vitro, a few CMV-associated chains proved specific for CMV antigens.

V trimming: 4 bases; J trimming: 2 bases; junction bases outside the gene matches: 4. Germline lookup yields CDR1 SGHNT and CDR2 YYREEE (reference sequence). CDR3 size: 14 residues. From the approximately 120-subject validation cohort, which was separate from the roughly 670-subject first cohort, the donors were drawn. This table comes from immunoSEQ multiplex PCR, and its TCRdb copy is limited to in-frame clones, with some not included. The table lists 150,000 to 200,000 clones, approximately 86% of them singletons. As regards this clone: What it binds is unknown. Other DNA sequences in this specimen translate into the identical CDR3.

Material: PBMCs. This chain connects TRBV5-4 to TRBJ2-7; TRBD1 aligns across 9 bases. The source of this sequence is a woman aged 18 to 35 in good health and CMV-seronegative. CDR3: CASSLGQGAYEQYF. The CDR3 coding sequence is TGTGCCAGCAGCCTGGGACAGGGTGCCTACGAGCAGTACTTC. Full variable domain (missing parts from reference TRBV5-4 and TRBJ2-7): ETGVTQSPTHLIKTRGQQVTLRCSSQSGHNTVSWYQQALGQGPQFIFQYYREEENGRGNFPPRFSGLQFPNYSSELNVNALELDDSALYLCASSLGQGAYEQYFGPGTRLTVT.